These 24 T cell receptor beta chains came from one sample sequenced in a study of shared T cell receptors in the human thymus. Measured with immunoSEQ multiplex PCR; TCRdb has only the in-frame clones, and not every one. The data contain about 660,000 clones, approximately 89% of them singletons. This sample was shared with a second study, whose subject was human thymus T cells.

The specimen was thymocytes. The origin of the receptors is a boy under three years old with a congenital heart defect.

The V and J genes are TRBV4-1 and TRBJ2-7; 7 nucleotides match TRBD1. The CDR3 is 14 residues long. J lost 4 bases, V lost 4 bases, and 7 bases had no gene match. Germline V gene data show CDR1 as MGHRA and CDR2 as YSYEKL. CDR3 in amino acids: CASSPGTERYEQYF. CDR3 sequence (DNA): TGCGCCAGCAGCCCTGGGACAGAGAGATACGAGCAGTACTTC.

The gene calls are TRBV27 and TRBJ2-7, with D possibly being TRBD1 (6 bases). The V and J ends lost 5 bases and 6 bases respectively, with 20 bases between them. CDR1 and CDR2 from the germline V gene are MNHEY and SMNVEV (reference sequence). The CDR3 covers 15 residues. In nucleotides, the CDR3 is TGTGCCAGCAGTCCGACAGGTGAGGGGGTTGGCGAGCAGTACTTC. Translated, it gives CASSPTGEGVGEQYF.

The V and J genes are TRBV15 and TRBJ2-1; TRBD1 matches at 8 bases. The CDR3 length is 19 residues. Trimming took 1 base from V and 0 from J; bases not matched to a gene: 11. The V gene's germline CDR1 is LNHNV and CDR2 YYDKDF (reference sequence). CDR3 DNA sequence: TGTGCCACCAGCAGAGCTCGGGACAGGATGGCGAGCTCCTACAATGAGCAGTTCTTC. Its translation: CATSRARDRMASSYNEQFF.

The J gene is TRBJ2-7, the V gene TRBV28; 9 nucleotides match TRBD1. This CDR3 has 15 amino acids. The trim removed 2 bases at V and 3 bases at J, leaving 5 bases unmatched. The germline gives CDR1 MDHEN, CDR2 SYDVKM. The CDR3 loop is CASSLGQGPYYEQYF. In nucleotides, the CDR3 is TGTGCCAGCAGTTTAGGACAGGGGCCGTACTACGAGCAGTACTTC.

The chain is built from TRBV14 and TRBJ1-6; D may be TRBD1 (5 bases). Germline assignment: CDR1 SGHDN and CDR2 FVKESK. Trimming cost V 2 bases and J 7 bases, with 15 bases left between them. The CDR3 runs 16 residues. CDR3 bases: TGTGCCAGCAGCCAATTCCAGGGAGGCATCAATTCACCCCTCCACTTT. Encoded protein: CASSQFQGGINSPLHF.

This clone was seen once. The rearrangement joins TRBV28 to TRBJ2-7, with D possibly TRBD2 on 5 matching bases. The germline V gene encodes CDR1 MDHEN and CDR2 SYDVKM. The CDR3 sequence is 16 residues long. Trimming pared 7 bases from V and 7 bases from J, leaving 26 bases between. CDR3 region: CASTRKTLPVPGEQYF. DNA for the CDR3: TGTGCCAGCACCCGAAAGACATTACCTGTCCCGGGGGAGCAGTACTTC.

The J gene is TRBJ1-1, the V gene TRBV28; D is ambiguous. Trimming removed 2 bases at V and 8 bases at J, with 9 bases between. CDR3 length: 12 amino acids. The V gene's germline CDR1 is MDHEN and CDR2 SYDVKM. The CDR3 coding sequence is TGTGCCAGCAGTTTACAAGCACCCGAAGCTTTCTTT. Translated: CASSLQAPEAFF.

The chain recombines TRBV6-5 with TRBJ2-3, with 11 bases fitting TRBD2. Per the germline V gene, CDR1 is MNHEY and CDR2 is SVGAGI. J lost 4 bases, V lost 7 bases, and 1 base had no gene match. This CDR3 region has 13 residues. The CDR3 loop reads CASTSGRSDTQYF. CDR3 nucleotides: TGTGCCAGCACTAGCGGGAGGTCAGATACGCAGTATTTT.

CDR3 amino acids: CASSLPGEAKNIQYF. The CDR3 coding sequence is TGTGCCAGCAGCCTCCCGGGGGAAGCCAAAAACATTCAGTACTTC. This chain uses TRBV28 with TRBJ2-4; D is possibly TRBD2 (6 bases). V lost 6 bases, J lost 0 bases, and 12 bases lay in between. CDR3 length: 15 amino acids. Germline assignment: CDR1 MDHEN and CDR2 SYDVKM.

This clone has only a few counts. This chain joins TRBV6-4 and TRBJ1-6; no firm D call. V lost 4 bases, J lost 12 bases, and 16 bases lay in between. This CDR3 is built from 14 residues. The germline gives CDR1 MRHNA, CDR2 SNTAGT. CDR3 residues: CASSVRLRVEPLHF. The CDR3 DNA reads TGTGCCAGCAGTGTGAGGCTCAGAGTCGAACCCCTCCACTTT.

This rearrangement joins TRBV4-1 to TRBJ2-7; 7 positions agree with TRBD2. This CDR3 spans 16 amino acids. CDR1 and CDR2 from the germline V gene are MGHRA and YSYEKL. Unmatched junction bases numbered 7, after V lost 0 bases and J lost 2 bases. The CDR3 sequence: CASSQDHQRDTYEQYF. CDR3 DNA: TGCGCCAGCAGCCAAGATCACCAGCGGGATACCTACGAGCAGTACTTC.

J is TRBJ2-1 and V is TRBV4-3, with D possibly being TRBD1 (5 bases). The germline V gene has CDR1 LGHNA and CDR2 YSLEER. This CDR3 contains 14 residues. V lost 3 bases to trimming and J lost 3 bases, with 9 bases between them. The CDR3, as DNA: TGCGCCAGCAGCCACCTCGACAGCTACAATGAGCAGTTCTTC. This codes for CASSHLDSYNEQFF.

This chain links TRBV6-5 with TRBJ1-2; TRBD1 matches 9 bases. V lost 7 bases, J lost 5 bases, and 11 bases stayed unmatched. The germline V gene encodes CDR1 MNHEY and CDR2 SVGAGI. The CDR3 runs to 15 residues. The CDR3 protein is CASNRIGTGPYGYTF. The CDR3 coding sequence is TGTGCCAGCAATAGGATCGGGACAGGGCCGTATGGCTACACCTTC.

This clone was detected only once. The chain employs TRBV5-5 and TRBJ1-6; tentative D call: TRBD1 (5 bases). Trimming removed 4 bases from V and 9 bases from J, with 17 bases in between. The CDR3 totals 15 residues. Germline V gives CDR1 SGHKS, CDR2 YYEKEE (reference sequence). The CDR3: CASSPFGGSSSPLHF. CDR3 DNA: TGTGCCAGCAGCCCGTTCGGGGGATCAAGTTCACCCCTCCACTTT.

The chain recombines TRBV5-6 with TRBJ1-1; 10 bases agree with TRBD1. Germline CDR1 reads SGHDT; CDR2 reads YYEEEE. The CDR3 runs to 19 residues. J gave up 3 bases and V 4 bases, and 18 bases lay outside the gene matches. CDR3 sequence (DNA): TGTGCCAGCAGCACCCGGGACAGGGGTAGGCTTCGGCTGCACACTGAAGCTTTCTTT. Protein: CASSTRDRGRLRLHTEAFF.

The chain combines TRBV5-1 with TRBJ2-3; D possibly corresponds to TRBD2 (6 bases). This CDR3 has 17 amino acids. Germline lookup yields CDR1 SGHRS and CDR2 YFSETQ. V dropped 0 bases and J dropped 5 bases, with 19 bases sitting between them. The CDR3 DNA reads TGCGCCAGCAGCTTGGAAAAGACTAGAAGAGAAGGAGATACGCAGTATTTT. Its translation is CASSLEKTRREGDTQYF.

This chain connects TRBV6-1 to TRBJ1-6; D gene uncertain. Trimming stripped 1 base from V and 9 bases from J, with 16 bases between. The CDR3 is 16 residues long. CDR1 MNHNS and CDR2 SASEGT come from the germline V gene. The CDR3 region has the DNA TGTGCCAGCAGTGAAGGGGCGGGGTTGCGGGGTTCACCCCTCCACTTT. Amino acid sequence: CASSEGAGLRGSPLHF.

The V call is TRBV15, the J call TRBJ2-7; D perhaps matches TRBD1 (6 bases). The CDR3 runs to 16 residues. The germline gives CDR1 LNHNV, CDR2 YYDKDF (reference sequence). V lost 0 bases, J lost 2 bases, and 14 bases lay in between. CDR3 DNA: TGTGCCACCAGCAGAGATCGAAGGCAGGGGACCTACGAGCAGTACTTC. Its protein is CATSRDRRQGTYEQYF.

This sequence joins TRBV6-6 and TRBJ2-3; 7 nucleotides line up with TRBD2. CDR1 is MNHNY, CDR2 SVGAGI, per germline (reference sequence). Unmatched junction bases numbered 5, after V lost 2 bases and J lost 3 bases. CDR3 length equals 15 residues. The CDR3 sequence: CASSYPWGGTDTQYF. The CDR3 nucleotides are TGTGCCAGCAGTTACCCTTGGGGGGGAACAGATACGCAGTATTTT.

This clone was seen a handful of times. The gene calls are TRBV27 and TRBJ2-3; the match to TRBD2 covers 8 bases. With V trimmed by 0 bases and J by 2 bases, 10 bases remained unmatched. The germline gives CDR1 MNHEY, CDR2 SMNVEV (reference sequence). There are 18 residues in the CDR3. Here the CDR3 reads CASSLSFGREDNTDTQYF. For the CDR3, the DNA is TGTGCCAGCAGTTTATCGTTTGGGCGGGAGGACAACACAGATACGCAGTATTTT.

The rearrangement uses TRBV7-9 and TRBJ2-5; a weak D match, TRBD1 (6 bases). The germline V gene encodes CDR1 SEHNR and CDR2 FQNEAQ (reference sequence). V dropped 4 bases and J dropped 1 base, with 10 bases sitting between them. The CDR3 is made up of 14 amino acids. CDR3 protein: CASSYGQSQETQYF. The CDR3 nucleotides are TGTGCCAGCAGCTATGGACAGTCCCAAGAGACCCAGTACTTC.

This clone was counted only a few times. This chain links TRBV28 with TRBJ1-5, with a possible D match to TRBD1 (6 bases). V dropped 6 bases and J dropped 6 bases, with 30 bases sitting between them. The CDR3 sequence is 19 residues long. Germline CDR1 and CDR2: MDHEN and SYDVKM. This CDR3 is CASRANRDTAEENRQPQHF. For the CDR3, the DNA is TGTGCCAGCAGAGCCAACCGGGACACGGCCGAGGAGAATCGTCAGCCCCAGCATTTT.

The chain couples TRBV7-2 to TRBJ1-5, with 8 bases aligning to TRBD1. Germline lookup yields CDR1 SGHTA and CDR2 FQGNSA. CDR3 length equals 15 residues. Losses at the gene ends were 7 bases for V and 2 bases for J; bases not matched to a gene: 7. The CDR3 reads CASTGQGAGNQPQHF. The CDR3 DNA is TGTGCCAGCACCGGACAGGGCGCGGGCAATCAGCCCCAGCATTTT.

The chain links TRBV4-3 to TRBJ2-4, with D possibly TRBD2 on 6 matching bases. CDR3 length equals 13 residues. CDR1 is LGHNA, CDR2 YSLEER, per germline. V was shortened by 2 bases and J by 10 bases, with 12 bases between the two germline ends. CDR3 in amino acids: CASSQYSGKIQYF. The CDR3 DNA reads TGCGCCAGCAGCCAATATAGCGGAAAGATTCAGTACTTC.